The sequence of this T cell receptor (beta chain) was determined in a study of T cell responses to AZD1222 COVID-19 vaccine (TCRdb year 2021). Study-wide context: Because spike-specific TCR depth and breadth did not differ between the two schedules, AZD1222 recipients who got a second dose at roughly 4 weeks were pooled with those who got a second dose at roughly 12 weeks. Enrollment into the trials was organized by age into subgroups of 18-55, 56-69 and 70-plus years, and those subgroups contained roughly 150, 30 and 60 TCR-sequenced participants, respectively. A total of 233 trial participants underwent TCR sequencing, of whom about 200 had received two doses of AZD1222 and some 25 had received two doses of the MenACWY control vaccine.

General study outcomes and caveats: Participants were mostly white British, with more females than males. The authors suggested clonal diversity may have been underestimated. Because no day 14 peak-response samples were available, the repertoires could be characterized only after the peak T cell response. After two AZD1222 doses, spike-specific TCR breadth and depth were significantly higher than at day 0 and than in MenACWY recipients. Conclusions about previously exposed vaccinees were limited because only six AZD1222 recipients were SARS-CoV-2 seropositive at baseline. The 56-69-year group was small, and its depth increase did not reach significance, likely because of low power. Nearly half of unique spike-specific TCRs reportedly recognized epitopes outside regions mutated in the B.1.351 and B.1.1.7 variants. The whole spike protein was spanned by vaccine-associated CD4 TCRs, and dominant responses were seen in regions 160-218 and 743-854.

The time point label, read with the paper, signifies: baseline before first vaccination. The vaccinee samples were drawn from two UK trials, COV001 and COV002, one of which was a single-blind randomized controlled phase 2/3 trial testing AZD1222 (ChAdOx1 nCoV-19) in healthy adults. For TCRbeta chain sequencing, PBMC samples were collected from trial participants at day 0 and at day 28 after the second dose. Regarding this clone: Its target antigen remains unknown. Base qualities are missing; no much larger clone stands one base away.

The CDR3 regions of human TCRbeta chains were analyzed by immunosequencing. As for the authors' bioinformatics: Repertoire TCRs were matched against a reference library of SARS-CoV-2-specific TCRs generated with the MIRA antigen-specificity platform. Breadth meant the fraction of unique TCRs that were SARS-CoV-2-associated, whereas depth meant the fraction of total T cells that were SARS-CoV-2-associated. Using the MIRA data, every spike-specific TCR was mapped to the spike region that the TCR reacted to and assigned to either a CD4 or a CD8 class. Log10-transformed breadth and depth values were compared by one-way ANOVA with Sidak's multiple comparisons tests. As stored in TCRdb, this immuneACCESS dataset retains in-frame rearrangements with V and J assigned. A fraction of the clones does not appear; measured against another copy, unresolved V genes explain less than half of the discrepancy, and the remainder lacks a known reason. From that table come the V and J calls and clone size; the DNA was used to work out D and trimming. This sample lists 150,000 to 200,000 clones; 90% to 95% were detected once. The top ten clones comprise over 7.5% of the sample.

The germline V gene supplies CDR1 MDHEN and CDR2 SYDVKM. Trimming takes 6 bases from V and 8 bases from J, and the germline ends sit 25 bases apart. The CDR3 starts with the cysteine, ends with the phenylalanine, and has 16 residues. The only DNA kept is the CDR3, 48 bases in frame from the first base. The input for sequencing was peripheral blood, taken on day 0 of AZD1222 vaccination. Recombination joined TRBV28 with TRBJ1-1, with the D gene not clear enough to name. The receptor comes from an adult in good health. In nucleotides, the sequence is TGTGCCAGCAGCAGACGCATTGGTGTTAGGGAACCAGAAGCTTTCTTT. Its amino acids are CASSRRIGVREPEAFF.